Listed below are T cell receptor beta chains from one sample, sequenced in a study of monozygotic twins with inflammatory bowel disease. TCRdb reanalyzed the 5' RACE reads, giving one entry per CDR3 protein sequence and no DNA. This specimen shows some 90,000 distinct CDR3 sequences; the ten leading clones hold 6.5% to 9%. The sample consisted of blood. These receptors came from a human donor with ulcerative colitis or Crohn's disease, or a healthy co-twin of an affected twin (not recorded which). Both conserved end residues are part of each CDR3.

J,V,CDR3
TRBJ2-1,TRBV6-5,CASSYSKGAPIF
TRBJ2-1,TRBV11-2,CASSFGGTGTGTVNEQFF
TRBJ1-1,TRBV10-3,CAPPYLEGHTEAFF
TRBJ2-7,TRBV9,CASSRKAGTGMYEQYF
TRBJ2-7,TRBV3-1,CASSQDHRGYEQYF
TRBJ2-5,TRBV9,CASSVKAGGETQYF
TRBJ1-1,TRBV12-5,CASGFLRRGGIPPPGTGKAFF
TRBJ1-1,TRBV10-2,CASSEPGGANTEAFF
TRBJ2-5,TRBV5-6,CASSLASETQYF
TRBJ1-1,TRBV27,CASSKTGGTEAFF
TRBJ2-7,TRBV6-5,CASSSGSGGVHEQYF
TRBJ2-7,TRBV13,CASSSNEGVSYEQYF
TRBJ2-3,TRBV7-6,CASSPREDTQYF
TRBJ1-3,TRBV3-1,CASSQDIYSGNTIYF
TRBJ2-1,TRBV5-1,CASSWNVGLGHNEQFF
TRBJ1-1,TRBV7-9,CASTLNTEAFF
TRBJ1-2,TRBV12-3/TRBV12-4,CASSTPGVFHYGYTF
TRBJ1-4,TRBV6-5,CASSYSVGGTRNEKLFF
TRBJ2-1,TRBV6-4,CASSAGTGSDEQFF
TRBJ2-7,TRBV11-2,CASSFLTGGHSYEQYF
TRBJ1-1,TRBV27,CASSFTFGGTPEAFF
TRBJ2-7,TRBV7-2,CASSSRPGLTYEQYF
TRBJ2-7,TRBV11-2,CASSLQKEQYF
TRBJ2-1,TRBV5-1,CASSLGLAGGHEQFF
TRBJ1-1,TRBV7-3,CASSLSGGMNTEAFF
TRBJ2-3,TRBV7-2,CASSPLDQTQYF
TRBJ1-1,TRBV2,CASRNLQTGVTEAFF
TRBJ2-3,TRBV29-1,CSVHYRGDTQYF
TRBJ1-3,TRBV29-1,CSVDGGNTIYF
TRBJ1-5,TRBV10-3,CAISAGLSNQPQHF
TRBJ1-1,TRBV20-1,CSARELLAPNTEAFF
TRBJ1-5,TRBV19,CASKLHRQGLGLGGNQPQHF
TRBJ1-1,TRBV10-3,CAISAGGLGAFF
TRBJ1-2,TRBV7-8,CASSPFPAGAGYGYTF
TRBJ1-5,TRBV11-2,CASSFDLNQPQHF
TRBJ2-1,TRBV11-2,CASSLERGSLNEQFF
TRBJ2-3,TRBV24-1,CATSDASGGTDTQYF
TRBJ2-7,TRBV12-3/TRBV12-4,CASSSPAGASTYEQYF
TRBJ2-1,TRBV12-3/TRBV12-4,CASSSGGRYNEQFF
TRBJ2-3,TRBV12-3/TRBV12-4,CASTSRSTDTQYF
TRBJ1-1,TRBV2,CASSVRVYTEAFF
TRBJ2-3,TRBV5-1,CASSGNHTKGRTDTQYF
TRBJ1-1,TRBV7-2,CASSLDGGIGAFF
TRBJ1-2,TRBV25-1,CASSLLDGYTF
TRBJ2-7,TRBV20-1,CSARGARDGFYEQYF
TRBJ1-2,TRBV12-3/TRBV12-4,CASSLFLFWGQKDYGYTF
TRBJ1-1,TRBV14,CASGTGSLKAFF
TRBJ1-2,TRBV28,CALKVPSGGYTF
TRBJ1-5,TRBV5-6,CASSLKDRDQPQHF
TRBJ2-5,TRBV4-1,CASSPTGGETQYF
TRBJ1-4,TRBV5-1,CASSLADRGAEKLFF
TRBJ2-1,TRBV5-1,CASSLQGNEQFF